The 26 T cell receptor beta chains given below trace back to one sample, sequenced in a study of blood T cell repertoires in COVID-19. Libraries were prepared by immunoSEQ multiplex PCR; TCRdb keeps only in-frame clonotypes and omits some of them. The data show 270,000 or so clones, with roughly 88% seen just once and 2% to 2.5% held by the top ten. Sequenced sample: PBMCs or T cells enriched from blood (not recorded which). The receptors shown here come from a woman aged 40 to 55 with acute COVID-19.

The chain couples TRBV6-5 to TRBJ2-7, with no clear D. V lost 5 bases and J 4 bases, leaving 9 bases between the germline ends. This CDR3 is 12 amino acids long. Germline CDR1 reads MNHEY; CDR2 reads SVGAGI. The CDR3 coding sequence is TGTGCCAGCAGTACAGAGTCGTACGAGCAGTACTTC. Its protein is CASSTESYEQYF.

The chain couples TRBV30 to TRBJ2-3; TRBD1 might be the D (7 bases). V was trimmed by 2 bases and J by 0 bases, leaving 24 bases between them. This CDR3 region has 19 residues. Germline-derived CDR1 and CDR2 are GTSNPN and SVGIG (reference sequence). The CDR3 here is CAWSTRGRAGRSSTDTQYF. For the CDR3, the DNA is TGTGCCTGGAGTACGAGGGGGCGAGCGGGCAGGTCTAGCACAGATACGCAGTATTTT.

The chain is built from TRBV3-1 (or the pseudogene TRBV3-2) and TRBJ2-5; no reliable D call. The CDR3 spans 13 residues. V gave up 2 bases and J gave up 4 bases, with 8 bases separating them. Looked up from germline, CDR1 is LGHDT and CDR2 is YNNKEL (reference sequence). DNA for the CDR3: TGTGCCAGCAGCCAACAGACTCTAGAGACCCAGTACTTC. Encoded protein: CASSQQTLETQYF.

The gene calls are TRBV28 and TRBJ1-2; D possibly corresponds to TRBD1 (6 bases). CDR1 and CDR2 from the germline V gene are MDHEN and SYDVKM. The ends were cut back, 3 bases at V and 7 bases at J, with 12 bases in the middle. This CDR3 spans 13 amino acids. The CDR3 bases are TGTGCCAGCAGTTTGGACAGATTTTCTGGCTACACCTTC. Translation: CASSLDRFSGYTF.

V usage is TRBV2 and J usage is TRBJ1-5; a weak D match, TRBD1 (5 bases). Germline V gives CDR1 SNHLY, CDR2 FYNNEI. This CDR3 region has 15 residues. Between the trimmed V and J ends, which lost 3 bases and 3 bases, there was a span of 12 bases. The CDR3 bases are TGTGCCAGCAGTGAGACAGATAACTACAATCAGCCCCAGCATTTT. It is translated as CASSETDNYNQPQHF.

The chain couples TRBV5-4 to TRBJ1-2; 8 bases are a match to TRBD1. Germline-derived CDR1 and CDR2 are SGHNT and YYREEE (reference sequence). Trimming removed 3 bases from V and 1 base from J; junction bases left unmatched: 5. The CDR3 totals 15 residues. CDR3 sequence: CASSSGGRGNYGYTF. The CDR3 DNA reads as TGTGCCAGCAGCTCAGGGGGCAGAGGTAACTATGGCTACACCTTC.

The V gene is TRBV11-2, the J gene TRBJ2-3; 9 bases agree with TRBD2. CDR3 length: 15 amino acids. Germline-derived CDR1 and CDR2 are SGHAT and FQNNGV. J gave up 3 bases and V 8 bases, and 9 bases lay outside the gene matches. The CDR3 nucleotides are TGTGCCAGCGCGGGGCAGCGGGGGGTAACAGATACGCAGTATTTT. Amino acid sequence: CASAGQRGVTDTQYF.

The chain couples TRBV19 to TRBJ1-1; TRBD1 aligns across 9 bases. This CDR3 contains 16 residues. V shed 4 bases and J 0 bases; nucleotides not matched to a gene: 6. Germline V CDR1 and CDR2: LNHDA, SQIVND (reference sequence). CDR3 residues: CASSSGTGNMNTEAFF. CDR3 in DNA: TGTGCCAGTAGTAGCGGGACAGGGAATATGAACACTGAAGCTTTCTTT.

The chain is built from TRBV19 and TRBJ2-3; 7 bases are a match to TRBD1. This CDR3 is 17 amino acids long. V lost 1 base and J lost 1; bases outside the gene matches: 8. Germline values: CDR1 LNHDA, CDR2 SQIVND (reference sequence). The CDR3 sequence is CASSIASTGFGTDTQYF. The CDR3 DNA reads TGTGCCAGTAGTATAGCCTCGACAGGGTTTGGCACAGATACGCAGTATTTT.

Only one count was recorded for this clone. The J gene is TRBJ1-2, the V gene TRBV5-6; tentative D call: TRBD1 (6 bases). The ends were cut back, 0 bases at V and 2 bases at J, with 14 bases in the middle. This CDR3 is built from 16 residues. CDR1 and CDR2 from the germline V gene are SGHDT and YYEEEE. CDR3 nucleotide sequence: TGTGCCAGCAGCTTGGAGGGGGGGCAAATCAACTATGGCTACACCTTC. This translates into CASSLEGGQINYGYTF.

The J gene is TRBJ2-3, the V gene TRBV24-1; D remains unclear. V shed 1 base and J shed 3 bases, with 10 bases lying between them. The CDR3 contains 15 residues. Looked up from germline, CDR1 is KGHDR and CDR2 is SFDVKD. The CDR3 region has the DNA TGTGCCACCAGTGATTTATCCCTCGGGACAGATACGCAGTATTTT. Its protein is CATSDLSLGTDTQYF.

V and J are TRBV5-6 and TRBJ2-7; the D is unclear. The germline V gene has CDR1 SGHDT and CDR2 YYEEEE. The germline V and J ends were trimmed by 7 bases and 2 bases, with 16 bases remaining between them. The CDR3 loop spans 14 amino acids. The CDR3 spells CASSGPLTAYEQYF. The CDR3 nucleotides read TGTGCCAGCTCCGGCCCCTTAACAGCCTACGAGCAGTACTTC. Based on the CDR3 plus reference TRBV5-6 and TRBJ2-7, the full variable domain is DAGVTQSPTHLIKTRGQQVTLRCSPKSGHDTVSWYQQALGQGPQFIFQYYEEEERQRGNFPDRFSGHQFPNYSSELNVNALLLGDSALYLCASSGPLTAYEQYFGPGTRLTVT.

This clone was detected only once. The chain combines TRBV11-2 with TRBJ2-3; D is undetermined. From germline, CDR1 is SGHAT and CDR2 FQNNGV. This CDR3 has 13 amino acids. V lost 1 base, J lost 1 base, and 3 bases lay in between. CDR3: CASSLGGTDTQYF. The CDR3 nucleotides read TGTGCCAGCAGCTTAGGCGGCACAGATACGCAGTATTTT.

The V gene is TRBV29-1, the J gene TRBJ2-7; D call uncertain. V shed 7 bases and J shed 1 base, with 5 bases lying between them. CDR1 and CDR2 from the germline V gene are SQVTM and ANQGSEA. The CDR3 contains 10 residues. As DNA, the CDR3 is TGCAGCGCCTTGTCCTACGAGCAGTACTTC. Its protein is CSALSYEQYF.

The rearrangement uses TRBV7-8 and TRBJ1-5, with a weak D call TRBD1 (5 bases). From germline, CDR1 is SGHVS and CDR2 FQNEAQ. Trimming stripped 2 bases from V and 1 base from J, with 12 bases between. This CDR3 comprises 16 residues. CDR3 residues: CASSLSQGRSNQPQHF. The CDR3, as DNA: TGTGCCAGCAGCTTATCTCAGGGTAGAAGCAATCAGCCCCAGCATTTT.

The V gene is TRBV19, the J gene TRBJ1-1; 8 bases align to TRBD1. From germline, CDR1 is LNHDA and CDR2 SQIVND (reference sequence). V was pared by 3 bases and J by 1 base, with 7 bases of the junction left unmatched. The CDR3 is made up of 16 amino acids. CDR3 coding DNA: TGTGCCAGTAGTATTGGGAGGACAGGGCGGAACACTGAAGCTTTCTTT. Its protein product is CASSIGRTGRNTEAFF.

V and J are TRBV7-9 and TRBJ1-3; 9 bases are a match to TRBD1. The CDR3 is 15 residues long. Germline V gives CDR1 SEHNR, CDR2 FQNEAQ (reference sequence). Unmatched junction bases numbered 3, after V lost 3 bases and J lost 3 bases. The CDR3 region is CASSLTGGVGNTIYF. The CDR3 nucleotides are TGTGCCAGCAGCTTGACAGGGGGTGTTGGAAACACCATATATTTT.

The chain links TRBV28 to TRBJ1-4, with D unclear. The germline CDR1 and CDR2 sequences are MDHEN and SYDVKM. The CDR3 sequence is 13 residues long. Trimming shortened V by 1 base and J by 12 bases, and 12 bases separated the two germline ends. The CDR3 DNA reads as TGTGCCAGCAGTTTATCCCCATACGAGGAACTGTTTTTT. Translated, it gives CASSLSPYEELFF.

This chain uses TRBV6-5 with TRBJ1-5; no firm D call. Looked up from germline, CDR1 is MNHEY and CDR2 is SVGAGI. V was pared by 5 bases and J by 7 bases, with 12 bases between. CDR3 length equals 13 residues. In nucleotides, the CDR3 is TGTGCCAGCAGTCCCCTAGGCAGACAGCCCCAGCATTTT. It translates to CASSPLGRQPQHF.

V is TRBV5-1 and J is TRBJ1-1, with TRBD1 identical over 7 bases. The V segment lost 0 bases and the J segment 2 bases; nucleotides outside the gene matches: 7. CDR3 length: 16 amino acids. Germline V lookup: CDR1 SGHRS, CDR2 YFSETQ. The CDR3: CASSLGVGQVNTEAFF. CDR3 DNA: TGCGCCAGCAGCTTGGGGGTCGGACAGGTTAACACTGAAGCTTTCTTT.

The chain uses TRBV18 and TRBJ2-7; no firm D call. The V end lost 6 bases, the J end lost 5 bases, and 17 bases lay between the germline ends. Germline V lookup: CDR1 KGHSH, CDR2 LQKENI. The CDR3 length is 14 residues. CDR3 bases: TGTGCCAGCTCGCTATCACAACAGCCGAACGAGCAGTACTTC. This encodes CASSLSQQPNEQYF.

This clone was recorded only once. J is TRBJ2-1 and V is TRBV4-1; 8 bases fit TRBD2. The CDR3 consists of 15 residues. Germline V CDR1 and CDR2: MGHRA, YSYEKL. With 1 base clipped from V and 4 bases from J, the junction kept 3 bases outside the gene matches. This chain's CDR3 is CASSQGGGGYNEQFF. The CDR3 bases are TGCGCCAGCAGCCAAGGGGGCGGGGGGTACAATGAGCAGTTCTTC.

This chain uses TRBV5-1 with TRBJ1-2, with a weak D call TRBD1 (6 bases). The germline CDR1 and CDR2 sequences are SGHRS and YFSETQ. Trimming stripped 0 bases from V and 8 bases from J, with 32 bases between. This CDR3 spans 20 amino acids. The CDR3 region has the DNA TGCGCCAGCAGCTTGGCGAATGCGTCGGGGGGGGCCGAAGTGATGAAAGGCTACACCTTC. It yields the protein CASSLANASGGAEVMKGYTF.

This clone is a singleton in its sample. The rearrangement joins TRBV2 to TRBJ1-5; 8 nucleotides match TRBD1. CDR3 length: 15 amino acids. J lost 4 bases, V lost 3 bases, and 5 bases had no gene match. Germline assignment: CDR1 SNHLY and CDR2 FYNNEI. CDR3 region: CASSENTGGNQPQHF. For the CDR3, the DNA is TGTGCCAGCAGTGAGAATACAGGGGGGAATCAGCCCCAGCATTTT.

In this sample, this clone turned up once. J is TRBJ1-3 and V is TRBV9; TRBD1 is a possible D gene (5 bases). V was pared by 3 bases and J by 2 bases, with 15 bases between. The CDR3 spans 16 residues. Germline V gene data show CDR1 as SGDLS and CDR2 as YYNGEE. In DNA form, the CDR3 reads TGTGCCAGCAGCGCGGGGGAGGGACGACCTGGAAACACCATATATTTT. Translated, it gives CASSAGEGRPGNTIYF. Full variable domain (remainder filled in from reference TRBV9 and TRBJ1-3): DSGVTQTPKHLITATGQRVTLRCSPRSGDLSVYWYQQSLDQGLQFLIQYYNGEERAKGNILERFSAQQFPDLHSELNLSSLELGDSALYFCASSAGEGRPGNTIYFGEGSWLTVV.

The genes are TRBV11-2 and TRBJ2-5, with unresolved D. Germline CDR1 and CDR2: SGHAT and FQNNGV. The ends were cut back, 0 bases at V and 5 bases at J, with 16 bases in the middle. This CDR3 contains 16 residues. CDR3 DNA sequence: TGTGCCAGCAGCTTAGACCGGCCCAGAGCCAGGGAGACCCAGTACTTC. This codes for CASSLDRPRARETQYF.